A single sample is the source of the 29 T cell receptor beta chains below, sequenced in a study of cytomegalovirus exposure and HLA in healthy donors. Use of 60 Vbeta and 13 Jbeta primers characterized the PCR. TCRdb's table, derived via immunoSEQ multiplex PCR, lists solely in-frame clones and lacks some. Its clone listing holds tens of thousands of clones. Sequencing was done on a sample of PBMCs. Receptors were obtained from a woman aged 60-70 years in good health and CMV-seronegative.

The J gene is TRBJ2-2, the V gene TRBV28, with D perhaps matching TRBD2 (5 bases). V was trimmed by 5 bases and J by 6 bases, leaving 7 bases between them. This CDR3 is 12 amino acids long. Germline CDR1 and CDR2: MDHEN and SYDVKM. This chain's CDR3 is CASSRAAGELFF. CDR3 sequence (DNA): TGTGCCAGCAGTAGAGCGGCCGGGGAGCTGTTTTTT. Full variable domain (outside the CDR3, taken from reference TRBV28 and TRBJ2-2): DVKVTQSSRYLVKRTGEKVFLECVQDMDHENMFWYRQDPGLGLRLIYFSYDVKMKEKGDIPEGYSVSREKKERFSLILESASTNQTSMYLCASSRAAGELFFGEGSRLTVL.

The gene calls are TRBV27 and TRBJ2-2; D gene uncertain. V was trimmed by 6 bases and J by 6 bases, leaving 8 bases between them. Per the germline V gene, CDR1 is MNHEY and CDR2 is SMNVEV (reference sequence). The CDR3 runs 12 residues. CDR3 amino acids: CASSLKPGELFF. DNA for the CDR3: TGTGCCAGCAGCCTTAAGCCCGGGGAGCTGTTTTTT.

The CDR3 DNA sequence: TGTGCCAGCTCACCTGGGACAGATAATTCACCCCTCCACTTT. As protein: CASSPGTDNSPLHF. The chain couples TRBV18 to TRBJ1-6, with TRBD1 matching over 7 bases. The V segment lost 3 bases and the J segment 5 bases; nucleotides outside the gene matches: 1. The CDR3 contains 14 residues. Germline CDR1 is KGHSH and CDR2 is LQKENI. Complete variable domain (other parts from reference TRBV18 and TRBJ1-6): NAGVMQNPRHLVRRRGQEARLRCSPMKGHSHVYWYRQLPEEGLKFMVYLQKENIIDESGMPKERFSAEFPKEGPSILRIQQVVRGDSAAYFCASSPGTDNSPLHFGNGTRLTVT.

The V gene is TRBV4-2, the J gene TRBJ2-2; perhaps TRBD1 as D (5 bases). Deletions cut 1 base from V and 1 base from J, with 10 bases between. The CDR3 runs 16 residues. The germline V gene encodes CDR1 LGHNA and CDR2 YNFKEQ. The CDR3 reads CASSQGRQGNTGELFF. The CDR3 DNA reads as TGTGCCAGCAGCCAAGGGCGCCAGGGGAACACCGGGGAGCTGTTTTTT.

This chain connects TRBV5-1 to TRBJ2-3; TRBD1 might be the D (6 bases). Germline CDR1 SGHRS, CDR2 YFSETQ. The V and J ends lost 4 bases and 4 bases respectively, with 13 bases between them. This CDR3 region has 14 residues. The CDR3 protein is CASSVDRSADTQYF. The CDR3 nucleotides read TGCGCCAGCAGCGTGGACAGATCAGCAGATACGCAGTATTTT. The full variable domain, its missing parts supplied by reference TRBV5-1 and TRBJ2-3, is KAGVTQTPRYLIKTRGQQVTLSCSPISGHRSVSWYQQTPGQGLQFLFEYFSETQRNKGNFPGRFSGRQFSNSRSEMNVSTLELGDSALYLCASSVDRSADTQYFGPGTRLTVL.

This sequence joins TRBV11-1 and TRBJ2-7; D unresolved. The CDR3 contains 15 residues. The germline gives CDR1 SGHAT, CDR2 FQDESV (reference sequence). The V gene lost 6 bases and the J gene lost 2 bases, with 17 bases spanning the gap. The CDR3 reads CASSAPAATPYEQYF. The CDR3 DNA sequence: TGTGCCAGCAGTGCTCCGGCAGCGACGCCCTACGAGCAGTACTTC.

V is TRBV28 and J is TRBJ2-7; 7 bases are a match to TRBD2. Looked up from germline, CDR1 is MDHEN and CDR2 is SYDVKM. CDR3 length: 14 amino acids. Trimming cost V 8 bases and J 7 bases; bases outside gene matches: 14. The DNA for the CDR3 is TGTGCCAGCTATGGTGCGGGAGACTCCGAGGAGCAGTACTTC. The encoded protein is CASYGAGDSEEQYF.

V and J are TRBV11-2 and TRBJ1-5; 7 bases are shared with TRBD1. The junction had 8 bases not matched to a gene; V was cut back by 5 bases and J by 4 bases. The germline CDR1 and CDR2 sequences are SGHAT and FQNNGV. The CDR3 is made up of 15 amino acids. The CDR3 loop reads CASSLGQGGNQPQHF. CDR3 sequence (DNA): TGTGCCAGCAGCCTAGGTCAGGGGGGTAATCAGCCCCAGCATTTT.

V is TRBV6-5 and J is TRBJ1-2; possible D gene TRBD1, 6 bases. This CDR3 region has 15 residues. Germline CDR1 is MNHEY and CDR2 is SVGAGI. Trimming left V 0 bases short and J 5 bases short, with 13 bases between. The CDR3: CASSYSRGPPYGYTF. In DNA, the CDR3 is TGTGCCAGCAGTTACTCGCGGGGGCCCCCTTATGGCTACACCTTC.

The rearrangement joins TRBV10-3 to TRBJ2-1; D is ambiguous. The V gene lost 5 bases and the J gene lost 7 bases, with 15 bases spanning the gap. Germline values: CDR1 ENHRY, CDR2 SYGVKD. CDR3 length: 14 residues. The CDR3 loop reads CAISQPAFGNEQFF. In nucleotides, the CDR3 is TGTGCCATCAGTCAACCGGCCTTCGGGAATGAGCAGTTCTTC.

The CDR3 region is CASSQGRGETQYF. In nucleotides, the CDR3 is TGCGCCAGCAGCCAGGGCAGGGGGGAGACCCAGTACTTC. The rearrangement joins TRBV4-1 to TRBJ2-5; 7 nucleotides line up with TRBD1. CDR3 size: 13 residues. V shed 3 bases, J shed 5 bases, and the junction held 3 bases outside the gene matches. Germline CDR1 is MGHRA and CDR2 is YSYEKL.

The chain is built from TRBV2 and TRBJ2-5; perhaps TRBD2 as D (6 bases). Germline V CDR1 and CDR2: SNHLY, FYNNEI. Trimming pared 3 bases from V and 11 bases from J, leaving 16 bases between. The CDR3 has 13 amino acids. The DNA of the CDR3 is TGTGCCAGCAGTGAGCAGGGCTCGGGGGAGCAGTACTTC. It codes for CASSEQGSGEQYF.

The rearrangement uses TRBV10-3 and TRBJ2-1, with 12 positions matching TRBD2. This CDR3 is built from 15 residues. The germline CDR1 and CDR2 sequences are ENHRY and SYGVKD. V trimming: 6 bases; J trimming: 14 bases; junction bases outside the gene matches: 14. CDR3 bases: TGTGCCATCAGCCCTGTAAGGACTAGCGGGAAAATCGAGTTCTTC. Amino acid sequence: CAISPVRTSGKIEFF.

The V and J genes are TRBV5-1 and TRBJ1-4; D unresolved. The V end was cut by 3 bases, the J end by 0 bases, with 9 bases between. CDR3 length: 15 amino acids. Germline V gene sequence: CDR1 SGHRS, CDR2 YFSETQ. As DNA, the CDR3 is TGCGCCAGCAGCTCAGGTACTGCAACTAATGAAAAACTGTTTTTT. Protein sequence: CASSSGTATNEKLFF.

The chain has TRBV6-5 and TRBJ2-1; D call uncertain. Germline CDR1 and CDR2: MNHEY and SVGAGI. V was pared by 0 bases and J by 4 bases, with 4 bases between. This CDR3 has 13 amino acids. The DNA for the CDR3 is TGTGCCAGCAGTTACTCCGAGTACAATGAGCAGTTCTTC. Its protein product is CASSYSEYNEQFF.

In DNA form, the CDR3 reads TGTGCCAGCAGCTTATCCCTAGCGGGCACAGATACGCAGTATTTT. It specifies CASSLSLAGTDTQYF. The chain carries TRBV7-6 and TRBJ2-3; TRBD2 matches at 7 bases. This CDR3 region has 15 residues. V shed 2 bases, J shed 1 base, and the junction held 3 bases outside the gene matches. Germline V gene lookup returns CDR1 SGHVS and CDR2 FNYEAQ.

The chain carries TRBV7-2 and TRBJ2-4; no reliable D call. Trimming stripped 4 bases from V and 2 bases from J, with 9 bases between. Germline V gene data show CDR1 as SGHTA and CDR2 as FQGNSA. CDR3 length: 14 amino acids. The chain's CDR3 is CASSSVATKNIQYF. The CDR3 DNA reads TGTGCCAGCAGCTCAGTAGCAACCAAAAACATTCAGTACTTC.

The CDR3: CASSPGGEDTQYF. The CDR3 region has the DNA TGTGCCAGCAGCCCCGGAGGTGAAGATACGCAGTATTTT. The genes are TRBV11-3 and TRBJ2-3, with a tentative D call TRBD2 (5 bases). The CDR3 is 13 residues long. V was pared by 5 bases and J by 5 bases, with 11 bases between. The germline V gene has CDR1 SGHNT and CDR2 YENEEA.

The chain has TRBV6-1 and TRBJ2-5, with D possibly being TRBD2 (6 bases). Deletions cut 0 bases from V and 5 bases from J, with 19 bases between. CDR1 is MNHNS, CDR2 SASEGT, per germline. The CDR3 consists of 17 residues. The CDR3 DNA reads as TGTGCCAGCAGTGAAGCGGGCCCAGGAGGGCGGCGTGAGACCCAGTACTTC. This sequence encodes CASSEAGPGGRRETQYF.

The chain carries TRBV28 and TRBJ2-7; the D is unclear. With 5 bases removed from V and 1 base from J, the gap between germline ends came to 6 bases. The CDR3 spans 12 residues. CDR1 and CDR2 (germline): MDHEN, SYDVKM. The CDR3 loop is CASSINSYEQYF. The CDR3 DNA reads TGTGCCAGCAGTATAAATTCCTACGAGCAGTACTTC. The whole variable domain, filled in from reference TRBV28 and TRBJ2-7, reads DVKVTQSSRYLVKRTGEKVFLECVQDMDHENMFWYRQDPGLGLRLIYFSYDVKMKEKGDIPEGYSVSREKKERFSLILESASTNQTSMYLCASSINSYEQYFGPGTRLTVT.

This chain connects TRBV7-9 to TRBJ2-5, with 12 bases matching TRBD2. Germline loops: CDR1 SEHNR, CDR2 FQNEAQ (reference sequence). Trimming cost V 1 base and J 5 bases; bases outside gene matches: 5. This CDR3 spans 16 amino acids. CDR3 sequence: CASSLESSGRGETQYF. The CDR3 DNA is TGTGCCAGCAGCTTAGAGTCTAGCGGGAGGGGTGAGACCCAGTACTTC. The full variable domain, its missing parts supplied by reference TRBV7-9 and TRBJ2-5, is DTGVSQNPRHKITKRGQNVTFRCDPISEHNRLYWYRQTLGQGPEFLTYFQNEAQLEKSRLLSDRFSAERPKGSFSTLEIQRTEQGDSAMYLCASSLESSGRGETQYFGPGTRLLVL.

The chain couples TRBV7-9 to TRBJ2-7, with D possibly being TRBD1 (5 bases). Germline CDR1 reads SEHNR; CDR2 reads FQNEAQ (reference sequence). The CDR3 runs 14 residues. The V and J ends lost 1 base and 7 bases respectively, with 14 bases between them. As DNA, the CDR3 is TGTGCCAGCAGCTTAGGCCAGGGTGCTGGAGAGCAGTACTTC. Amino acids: CASSLGQGAGEQYF.

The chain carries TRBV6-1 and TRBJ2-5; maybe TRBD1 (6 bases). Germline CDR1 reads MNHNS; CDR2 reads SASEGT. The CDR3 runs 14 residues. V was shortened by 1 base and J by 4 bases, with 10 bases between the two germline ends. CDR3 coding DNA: TGTGCCAGCAGTGAAGACTGGGGGCGAGAGACCCAGTACTTC. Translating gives CASSEDWGRETQYF.

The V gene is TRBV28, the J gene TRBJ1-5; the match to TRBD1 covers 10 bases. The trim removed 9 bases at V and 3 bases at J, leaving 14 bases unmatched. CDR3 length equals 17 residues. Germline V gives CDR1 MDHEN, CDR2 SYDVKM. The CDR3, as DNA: TGTGCCAGTATCACGGGACAGGGGTTGATAGTCAATCAGCCCCAGCATTTT. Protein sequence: CASITGQGLIVNQPQHF.

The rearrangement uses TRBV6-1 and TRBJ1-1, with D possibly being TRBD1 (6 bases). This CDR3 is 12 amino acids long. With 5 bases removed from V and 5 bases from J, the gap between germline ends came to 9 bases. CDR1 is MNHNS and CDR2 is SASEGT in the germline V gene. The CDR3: CASSNTGTEAFF. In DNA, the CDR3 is TGTGCCAGCAGTAATACAGGGACTGAAGCTTTCTTT.

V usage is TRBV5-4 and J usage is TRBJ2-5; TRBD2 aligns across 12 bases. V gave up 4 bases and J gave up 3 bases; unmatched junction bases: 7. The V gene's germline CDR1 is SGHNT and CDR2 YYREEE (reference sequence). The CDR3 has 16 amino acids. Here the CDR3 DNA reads TGTGCCAGCAGCCGACTAGCGGGAGCTTTGGAAGAGACCCAGTACTTC. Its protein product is CASSRLAGALEETQYF.

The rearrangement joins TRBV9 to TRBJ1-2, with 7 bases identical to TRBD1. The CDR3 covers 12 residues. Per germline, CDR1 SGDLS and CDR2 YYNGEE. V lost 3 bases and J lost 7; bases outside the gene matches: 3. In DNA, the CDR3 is TGTGCCAGCAGCGCCAACAGGGGTGGCTACACCTTC. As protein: CASSANRGGYTF.

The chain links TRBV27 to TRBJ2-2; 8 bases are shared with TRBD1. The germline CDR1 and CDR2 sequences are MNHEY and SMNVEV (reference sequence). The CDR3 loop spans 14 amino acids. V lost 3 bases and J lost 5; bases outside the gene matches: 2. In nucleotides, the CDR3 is TGTGCCAGCAGTTTGAACAGGGGGACCGGGGAGCTGTTTTTT. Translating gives CASSLNRGTGELFF.

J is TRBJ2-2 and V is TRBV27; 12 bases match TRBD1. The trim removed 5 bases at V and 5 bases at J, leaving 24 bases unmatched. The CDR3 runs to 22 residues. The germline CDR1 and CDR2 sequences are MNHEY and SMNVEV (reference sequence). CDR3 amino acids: CASSPAGTGGGQSGRATGELFF. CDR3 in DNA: TGTGCCAGCAGTCCGGCCGGGACAGGGGGCGGTCAGAGCGGGAGGGCAACCGGGGAGCTGTTTTTT.